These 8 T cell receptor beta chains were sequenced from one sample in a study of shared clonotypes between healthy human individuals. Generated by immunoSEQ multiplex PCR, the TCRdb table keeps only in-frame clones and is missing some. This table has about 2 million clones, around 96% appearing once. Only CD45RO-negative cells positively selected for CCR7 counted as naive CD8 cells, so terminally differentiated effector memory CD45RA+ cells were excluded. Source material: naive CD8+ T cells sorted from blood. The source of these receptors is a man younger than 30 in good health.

The CDR3 DNA is TGTGCCAGTAGTATACCGTCAGGGGGGAACGAGCAGTACTTC. It codes for CASSIPSGGNEQYF. The chain carries TRBV19 and TRBJ2-7; weak D call: TRBD1 (7 bases). The CDR3 totals 14 residues. Trimming stripped 2 bases from V and 5 bases from J, with 13 bases between. Germline CDR1 reads LNHDA; CDR2 reads SQIVND (reference sequence). Variable domain in full (rest from reference TRBV19 and TRBJ2-7): DGGITQSPKYLFRKEGQNVTLSCEQNLNHDAMYWYRQDPGQGLRLIYYSQIVNDFQKGDIAEGYSVSREKKESFPLTVTSAQKNPTAFYLCASSIPSGGNEQYFGPGTRLTVT.

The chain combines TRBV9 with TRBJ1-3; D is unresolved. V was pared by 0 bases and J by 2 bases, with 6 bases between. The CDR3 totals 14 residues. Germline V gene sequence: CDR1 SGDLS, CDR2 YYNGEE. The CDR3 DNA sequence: TGTGCCAGCAGCGTAGACGAACCTGGAAACACCATATATTTT. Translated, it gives CASSVDEPGNTIYF.

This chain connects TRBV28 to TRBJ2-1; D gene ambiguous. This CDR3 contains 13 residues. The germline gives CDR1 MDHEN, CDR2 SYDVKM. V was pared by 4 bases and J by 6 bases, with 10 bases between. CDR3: CASSWTVLNEQFF. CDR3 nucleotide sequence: TGTGCCAGCAGTTGGACCGTCCTCAATGAGCAGTTCTTC.

The CDR3 bases are TGCGCCAGCAGCCAAGTGCTACGGACGTTCTCCTACGAGCAGTACTTC. Amino acids: CASSQVLRTFSYEQYF. This chain joins TRBV4-1 and TRBJ2-7; D call uncertain. Trimming removed 1 base at V and 0 bases at J, with 13 bases between. This CDR3 region has 16 residues. Germline V gene lookup returns CDR1 MGHRA and CDR2 YSYEKL.

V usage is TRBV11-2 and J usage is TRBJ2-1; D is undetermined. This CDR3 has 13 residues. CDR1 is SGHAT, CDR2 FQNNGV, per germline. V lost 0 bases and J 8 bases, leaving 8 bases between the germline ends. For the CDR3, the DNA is TGTGCCAGCAGCTTAGATCTTTCAGATGAGCAGTTCTTC. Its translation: CASSLDLSDEQFF.

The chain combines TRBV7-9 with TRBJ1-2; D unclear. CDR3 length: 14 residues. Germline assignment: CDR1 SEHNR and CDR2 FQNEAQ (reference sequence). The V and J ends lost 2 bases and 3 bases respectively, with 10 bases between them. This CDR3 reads CASSLLGAYYGYTF. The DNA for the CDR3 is TGTGCCAGCAGCTTATTGGGCGCGTACTATGGCTACACCTTC.

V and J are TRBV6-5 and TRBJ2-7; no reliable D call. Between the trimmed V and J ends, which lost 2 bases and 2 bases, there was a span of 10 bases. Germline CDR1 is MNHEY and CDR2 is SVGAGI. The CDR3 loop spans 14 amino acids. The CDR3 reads CASSYDMAAYEQYF. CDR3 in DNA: TGTGCCAGCAGTTACGACATGGCTGCCTACGAGCAGTACTTC.

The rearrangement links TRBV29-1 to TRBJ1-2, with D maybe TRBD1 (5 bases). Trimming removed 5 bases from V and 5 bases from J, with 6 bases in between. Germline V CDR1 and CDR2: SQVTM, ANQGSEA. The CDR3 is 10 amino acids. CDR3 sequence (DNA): TGCAGCGTTTGGGGGTATGGCTACACCTTC. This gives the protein CSVWGYGYTF.